Shown below are 7 T cell receptor beta chains from a single sample sequenced in a study of human T cells and chemical hapten exposure. Time point here: patch test 1, 2 weeks after DPC sensitization. The treatment here: therapeutic diphenylcyclopropenone sensitization with weekly scalp DPC. TCRdb recomputed calls from the RACE reads with MiXCR, one row per CDR3 protein. The repertoire holds 95,000 to 150,000 distinct CDR3 sequences, with roughly 15% as singletons. The material was whole blood, obtained in connection with sensitization to the hapten diphenylcyclopropenone (DPC). These receptors all come from a man between 18 and 35 years old with alopecia areata. Some clones in this sample may be carry-over from other donors' samples.

V is TRBV28 and J is TRBJ1-1, with a possible D match to TRBD1 (5 bases). Trimming cost V 11 bases and J 7 bases, with 20 bases left between them. Germline values: CDR1 MDHEN, CDR2 SYDVKM. The CDR3 consists of 13 residues. This CDR3 is CASLGQPAFEAFF. The CDR3 nucleotides are TGTGCCTCCCTGGGGCAGCCCGCTTTTGAAGCTTTCTTT.

The rearrangement uses TRBV12-3 or TRBV12-4 and TRBJ1-6; the D is unclear. The CDR3 sequence is 12 residues long. Trimming cost V 3 bases and J 10 bases, with 7 bases left between them. This chain's CDR3 is CASSFVESPLHF. For the CDR3, the DNA is TGTGCCAGCAGTTTCGTGGAATCACCCCTCCACTTT.

The V call is TRBV7-2, the J call TRBJ2-5; 11 nucleotides line up with TRBD2. CDR1 SGHTA and CDR2 FQGNSA come from the germline V gene. The CDR3 consists of 16 residues. After removal of 0 bases from V and 1 base from J, the junction contained 1 base not matched to a gene. The CDR3 here is CASSLALAGGQETQYF. The CDR3 bases are TGTGCCAGCAGCTTAGCCCTAGCGGGGGGCCAAGAGACCCAGTACTTC.

In its sample, this clonotype was seen a few times. The chain employs TRBV29-1 and TRBJ2-5; 8 positions match TRBD2. Germline V gene data show CDR1 as SQVTM and CDR2 as ANQGSEA. This CDR3 contains 15 residues. V trimming: 6 bases; J trimming: 1 base; junction bases outside the gene matches: 10. The CDR3 region has the DNA TGCAGCGTCCAGCGGGGCGGGGGGTTCCAAGAGACCCAGTACTTC. Its translation: CSVQRGGGFQETQYF.

This clonotype was observed a handful of times. J is TRBJ2-7 and V is TRBV7-2, with 7 bases identical to TRBD1. Germline CDR1 SGHTA, CDR2 FQGNSA. J gave up 0 bases and V 5 bases, and 4 bases lay outside the gene matches. The CDR3 is 14 residues long. This chain's CDR3 is CASSPRTGSYEQYV. CDR3 nucleotides: TGTGCCAGCAGCCCCAGGACAGGCTCCTACGAGCAGTACGTC.

This chain uses TRBV7-9 with TRBJ1-1, with D perhaps matching TRBD1 (6 bases). Germline assignment: CDR1 SEHNR and CDR2 FQNEAQ (reference sequence). The CDR3 covers 12 residues. Trimming pared 3 bases from V and 8 bases from J, leaving 10 bases between. In DNA form, the CDR3 reads TGTGCCAGCAGCTTCCTGGGACAAGAAGCTTTCTTT. It codes for CASSFLGQEAFF.

This clonotype was seen a handful of times. Here the CDR3 reads CASSQSDQGGAGALYEQYV. CDR3 DNA sequence: TGCGCCAGCAGTCAATCAGACCAGGGCGGAGCAGGGGCCCTGTACGAGCAGTACGTC. V usage is TRBV23-1 and J usage is TRBJ2-7; weak D call: TRBD1 (6 bases). TRBV23-1 is designated an ORF whose function remains uncertain. The CDR3 contains 19 residues. V gave up 0 bases and J gave up 4 bases, with 25 bases separating them.